A single T cell receptor (beta chain) is shown here with its context. As yet, its antigen is unknown. The data belong to a study of T cell responses to AZD1222 COVID-19 vaccine. Study at large: It was second doses at about 4 or about 12 weeks that were pooled. General study points: Only a handful of people who got AZD1222 tested seropositive at baseline. Spike-specific TCR breadth and depth rose after two AZD1222 doses. It should be noted that donors were predominantly white British and more often female, and clonal diversity was possibly underestimated.

This CDR3 comprises 13 residues. V was cut by 7 bases and J by 7 bases, with 11 bases left in between. Profiling relied on immunoSEQ multiplex PCR, and the TCRdb table lists in-frame clones only, not all of them. The sample includes 150,000 to 180,000 clones, about 85% of them seen just once. This TCR was sampled from an adult in good health. Here the sequenced sample was peripheral blood, taken on day 0 of AZD1222 vaccination. The V gene is TRBV12-3 or TRBV12-4, the J gene TRBJ1-6, with a tentative D call TRBD1 (5 bases). The CDR3 reads CASNRQWNSPLHF. The CDR3 DNA reads as TGTGCCAGCAATCGACAGTGGAATTCACCCCTCCACTTT.